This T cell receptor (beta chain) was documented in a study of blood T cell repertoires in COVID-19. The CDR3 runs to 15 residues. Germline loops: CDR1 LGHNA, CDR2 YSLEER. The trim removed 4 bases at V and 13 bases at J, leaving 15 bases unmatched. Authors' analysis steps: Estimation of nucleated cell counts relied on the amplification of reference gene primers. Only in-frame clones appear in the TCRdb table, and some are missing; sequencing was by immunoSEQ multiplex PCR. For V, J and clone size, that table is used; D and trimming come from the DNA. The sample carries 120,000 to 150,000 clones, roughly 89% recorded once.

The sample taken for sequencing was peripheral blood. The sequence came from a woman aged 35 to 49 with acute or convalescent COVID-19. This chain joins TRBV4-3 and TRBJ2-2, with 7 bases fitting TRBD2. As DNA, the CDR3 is TGCGCCAGCAGCCCTGGGACTAACAATTTTATGGGGCTGTTTTTT. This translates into CASSPGTNNFMGLFF.